Sequencing of this T cell receptor (beta chain) was carried out in a study of long-term antiretroviral therapy in people with HIV. General observations from the study: Post-ART, diversity grew, though it stayed under transplant donor control levels. Clones that expanded before ART (that is, prior to treatment) dominated the repertoire at all time points.

As to this clone: The antigen remains unidentified.

Survey-level resolution applied to immunoSEQ assay v3.0. Sequencing used immunoSEQ multiplex PCR; TCRdb keeps in-frame clones, though not all of them. The sample lists some 26,000 clones, approximately 76% occurring once. This specimen was unsorted PBMCs, taken 1.1 years before starting antiretroviral therapy. This receptor was taken from a woman in her thirties or forties with HIV.

The CDR3 loop is CASSIAPGNTIYF. In DNA form, the CDR3 reads TGTGCCAGCAGCATTGCCCCTGGAAACACCATATATTTT. The V gene is TRBV5-4, the J gene TRBJ1-3; D is ambiguous. V lost 4 bases and J 2 bases, leaving 7 bases between the germline ends. The germline gives CDR1 SGHNT, CDR2 YYREEE (reference sequence). The CDR3 spans 13 residues.